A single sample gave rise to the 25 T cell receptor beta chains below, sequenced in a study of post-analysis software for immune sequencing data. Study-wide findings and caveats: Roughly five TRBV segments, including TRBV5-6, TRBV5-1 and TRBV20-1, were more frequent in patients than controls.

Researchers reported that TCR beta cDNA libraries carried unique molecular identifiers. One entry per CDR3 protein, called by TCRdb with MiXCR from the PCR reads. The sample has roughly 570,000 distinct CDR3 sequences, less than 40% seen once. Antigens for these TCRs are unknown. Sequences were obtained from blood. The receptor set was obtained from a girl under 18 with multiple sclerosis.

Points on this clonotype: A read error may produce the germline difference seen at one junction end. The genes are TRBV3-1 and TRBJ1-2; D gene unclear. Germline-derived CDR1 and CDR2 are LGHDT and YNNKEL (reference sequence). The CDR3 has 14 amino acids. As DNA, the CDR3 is TGTGCCAACAGCCAAGACTATTCCCCGGATGGCTACACCTTC. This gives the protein CANSQDYSPDGYTF.

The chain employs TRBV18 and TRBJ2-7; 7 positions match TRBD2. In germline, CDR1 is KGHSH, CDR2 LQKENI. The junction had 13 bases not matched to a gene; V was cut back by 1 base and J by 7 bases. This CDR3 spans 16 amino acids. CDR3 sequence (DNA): TGTGCCAGCTCACCACGCGGGGGTTTAGCCTACAATGAGCAGTACTTC. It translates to CASSPRGGLAYNEQYF.

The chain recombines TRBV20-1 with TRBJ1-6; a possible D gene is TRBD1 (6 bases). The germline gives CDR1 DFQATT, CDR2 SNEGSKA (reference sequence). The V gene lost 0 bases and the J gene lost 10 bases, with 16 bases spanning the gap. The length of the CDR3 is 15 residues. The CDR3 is CSARDWSRGGSPLHF. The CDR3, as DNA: TGCAGTGCTAGAGATTGGAGCAGGGGAGGATCACCCCTCCACTTT.

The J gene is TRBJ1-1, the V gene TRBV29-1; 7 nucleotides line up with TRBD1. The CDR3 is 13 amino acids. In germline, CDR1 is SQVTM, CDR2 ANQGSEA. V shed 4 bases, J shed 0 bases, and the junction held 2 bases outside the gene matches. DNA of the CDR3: TGCAGCGTTGGGGGACAGCTGAACACTGAAGCTTTCTTT. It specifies CSVGGQLNTEAFF.

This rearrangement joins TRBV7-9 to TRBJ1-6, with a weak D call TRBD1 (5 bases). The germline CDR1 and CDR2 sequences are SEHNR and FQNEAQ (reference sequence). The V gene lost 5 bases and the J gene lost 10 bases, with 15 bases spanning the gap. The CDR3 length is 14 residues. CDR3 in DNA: TGTGCCAGCAGCCCCGGGACCGCGGTATCACCCCTCCACTTT. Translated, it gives CASSPGTAVSPLHF.

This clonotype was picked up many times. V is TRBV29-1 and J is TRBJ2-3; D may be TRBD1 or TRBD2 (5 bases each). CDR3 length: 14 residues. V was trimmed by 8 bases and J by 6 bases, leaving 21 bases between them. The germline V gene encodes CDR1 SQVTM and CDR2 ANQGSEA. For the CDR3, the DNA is TGCAGCTCCCAACCGGGGCTGACCATTGATACGCAGTATTTT. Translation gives CSSQPGLTIDTQYF.

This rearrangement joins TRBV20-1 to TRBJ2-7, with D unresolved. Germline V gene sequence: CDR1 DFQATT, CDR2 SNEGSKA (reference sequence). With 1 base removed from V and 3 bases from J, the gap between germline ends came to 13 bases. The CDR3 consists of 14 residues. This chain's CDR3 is CSARVPVSNYEQYF. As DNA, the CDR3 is TGCAGTGCTAGAGTCCCGGTTTCGAACTACGAGCAGTACTTC.

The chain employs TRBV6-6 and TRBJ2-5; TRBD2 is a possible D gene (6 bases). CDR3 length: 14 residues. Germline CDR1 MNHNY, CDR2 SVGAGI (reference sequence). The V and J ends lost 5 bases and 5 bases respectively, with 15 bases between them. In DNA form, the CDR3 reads TGTGCCAGCAGTAACTTAGGAGGGTTTGAGACCCAGTACTTC. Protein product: CASSNLGGFETQYF.

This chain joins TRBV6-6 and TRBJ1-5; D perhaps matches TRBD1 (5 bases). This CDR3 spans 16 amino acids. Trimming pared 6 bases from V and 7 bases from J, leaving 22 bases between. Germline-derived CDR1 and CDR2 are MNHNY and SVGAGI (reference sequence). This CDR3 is CASSDSLILGGQPQHF. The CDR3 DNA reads TGTGCCAGCAGCGATTCATTGATTCTCGGGGGACAGCCCCAGCATTTT.

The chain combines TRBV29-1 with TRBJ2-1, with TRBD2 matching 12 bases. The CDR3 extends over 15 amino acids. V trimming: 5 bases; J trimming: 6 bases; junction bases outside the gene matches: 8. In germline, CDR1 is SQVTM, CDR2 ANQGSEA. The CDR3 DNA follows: TGCAGCGTTAACCGAGAACTAGCGGGGGGCAATGAGCAGTTCTTC. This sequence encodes CSVNRELAGGNEQFF.

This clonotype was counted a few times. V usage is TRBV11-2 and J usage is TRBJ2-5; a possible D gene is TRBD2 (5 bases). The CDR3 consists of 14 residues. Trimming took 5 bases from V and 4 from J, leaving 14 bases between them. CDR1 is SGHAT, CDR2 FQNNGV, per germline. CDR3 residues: CASSRADTGETQYF. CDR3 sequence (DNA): TGTGCCAGCAGCCGAGCGGATACGGGAGAGACCCAGTACTTC.

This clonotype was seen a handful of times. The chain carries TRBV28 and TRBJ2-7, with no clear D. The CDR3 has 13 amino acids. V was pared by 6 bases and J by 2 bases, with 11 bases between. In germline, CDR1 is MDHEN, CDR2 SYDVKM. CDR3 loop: CASRRLVPYEQYF. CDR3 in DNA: TGTGCCAGCAGGCGGCTAGTACCCTACGAGCAGTACTTC.

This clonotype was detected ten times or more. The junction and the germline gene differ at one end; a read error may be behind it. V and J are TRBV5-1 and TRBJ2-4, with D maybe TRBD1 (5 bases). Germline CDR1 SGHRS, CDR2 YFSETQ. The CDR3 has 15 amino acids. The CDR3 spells CASSLRGLAKNIQYF. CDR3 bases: TGTGCCAGCAGCTTAAGGGGTCTAGCCAAAAACATTCAGTACTTC. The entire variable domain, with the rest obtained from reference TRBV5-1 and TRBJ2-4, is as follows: KAGVTQTPRYLIKTRGQQVTLSCSPISGHRSVSWYQQTPGQGLQFLFEYFSETQRNKGNFPGRFSGRQFSNSRSEMNVSTLELGDSALYLCASSLRGLAKNIQYFGAGTRLSVL.

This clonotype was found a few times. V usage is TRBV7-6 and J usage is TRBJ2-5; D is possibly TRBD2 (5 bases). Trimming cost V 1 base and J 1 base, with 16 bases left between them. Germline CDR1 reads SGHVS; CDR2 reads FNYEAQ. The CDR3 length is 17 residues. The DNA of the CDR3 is TGTGCCAGCAGCTTAGGGAGCCCACTAGTTCTCCAAGAGACCCAGTACTTC. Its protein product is CASSLGSPLVLQETQYF.

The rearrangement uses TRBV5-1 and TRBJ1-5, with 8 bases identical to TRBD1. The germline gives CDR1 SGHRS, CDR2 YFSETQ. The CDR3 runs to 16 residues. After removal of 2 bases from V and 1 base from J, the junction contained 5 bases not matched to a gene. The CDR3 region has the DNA TGCGCCAGCAGCTTCGGGACAGGAGCCAGCAATCAGCCCCAGCATTTT. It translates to CASSFGTGASNQPQHF.

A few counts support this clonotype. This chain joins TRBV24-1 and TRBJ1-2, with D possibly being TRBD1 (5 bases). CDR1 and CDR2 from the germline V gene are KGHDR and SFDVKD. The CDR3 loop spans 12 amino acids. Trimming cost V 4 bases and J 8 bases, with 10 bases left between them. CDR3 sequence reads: CATSDGAGGYTF. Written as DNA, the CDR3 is TGTGCCACCAGTGACGGGGCCGGAGGCTACACCTTC.

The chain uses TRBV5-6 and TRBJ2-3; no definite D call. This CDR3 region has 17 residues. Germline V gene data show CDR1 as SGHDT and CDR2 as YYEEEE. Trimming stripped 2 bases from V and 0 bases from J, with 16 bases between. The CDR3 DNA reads TGTGCCAGCAGCTTCTGGGCCCTAGACACGAGCACAGATACGCAGTATTTT. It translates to CASSFWALDTSTDTQYF.

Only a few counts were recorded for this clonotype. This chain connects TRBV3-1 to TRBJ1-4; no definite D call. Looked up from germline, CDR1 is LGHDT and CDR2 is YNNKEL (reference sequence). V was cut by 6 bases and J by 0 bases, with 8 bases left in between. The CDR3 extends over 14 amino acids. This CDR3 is CASRLRATNEKLFF. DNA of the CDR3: TGTGCCAGCAGACTCCGGGCAACTAATGAAAAACTGTTTTTT.

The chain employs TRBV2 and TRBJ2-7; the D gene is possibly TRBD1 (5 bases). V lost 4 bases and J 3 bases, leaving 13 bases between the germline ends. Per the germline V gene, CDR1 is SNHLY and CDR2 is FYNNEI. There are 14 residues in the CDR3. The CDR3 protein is CASSGLRGYYEQYF. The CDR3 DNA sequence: TGTGCCAGCAGTGGTCTTAGGGGCTACTACGAGCAGTACTTC. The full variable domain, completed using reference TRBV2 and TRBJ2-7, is EPEVTQTPSHQVTQMGQEVILRCVPISNHLYFYWYRQILGQKVEFLVSFYNNEISEKSEIFDDQFSVERPDGSNFTLKIRSTKLEDSAMYFCASSGLRGYYEQYFGPGTRLTVT.

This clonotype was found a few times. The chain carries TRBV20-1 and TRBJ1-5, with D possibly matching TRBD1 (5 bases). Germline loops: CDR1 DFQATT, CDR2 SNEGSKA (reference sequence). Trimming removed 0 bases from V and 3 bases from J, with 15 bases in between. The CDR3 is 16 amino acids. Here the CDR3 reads CSARDGGRGNNQPQHF. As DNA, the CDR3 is TGCAGTGCTAGAGATGGGGGGAGGGGTAACAATCAGCCCCAGCATTTT.

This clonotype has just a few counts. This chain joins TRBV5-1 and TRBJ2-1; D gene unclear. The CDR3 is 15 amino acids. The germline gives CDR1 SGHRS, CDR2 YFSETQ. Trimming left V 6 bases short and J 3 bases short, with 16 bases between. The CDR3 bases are TGCGCCAGCATGGGGTCTTTAGGTGGCTACAATGAGCAGTTCTTC. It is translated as CASMGSLGGYNEQFF.

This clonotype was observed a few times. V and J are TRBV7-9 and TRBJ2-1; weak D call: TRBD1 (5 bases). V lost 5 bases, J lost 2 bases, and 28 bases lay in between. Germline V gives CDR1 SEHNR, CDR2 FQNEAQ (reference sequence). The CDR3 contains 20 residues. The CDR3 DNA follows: TGTGCCAGCAGCCCCAGGGTCGCTAATCGACAGTTCGGCCCCTACAATGAGCAGTTCTTC. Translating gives CASSPRVANRQFGPYNEQFF.

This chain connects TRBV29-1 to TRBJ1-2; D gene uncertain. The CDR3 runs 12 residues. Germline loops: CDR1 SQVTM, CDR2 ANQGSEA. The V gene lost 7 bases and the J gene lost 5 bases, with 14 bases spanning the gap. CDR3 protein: CSGREGAYGYTF. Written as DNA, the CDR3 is TGCAGCGGGCGCGAGGGCGCTTATGGCTACACCTTC.

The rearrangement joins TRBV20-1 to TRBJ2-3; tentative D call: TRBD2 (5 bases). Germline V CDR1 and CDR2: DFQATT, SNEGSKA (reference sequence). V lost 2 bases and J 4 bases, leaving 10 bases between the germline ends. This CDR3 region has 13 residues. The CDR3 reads CSARYPGADTQYF. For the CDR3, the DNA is TGCAGTGCTAGATACCCCGGGGCAGATACGCAGTATTTT.

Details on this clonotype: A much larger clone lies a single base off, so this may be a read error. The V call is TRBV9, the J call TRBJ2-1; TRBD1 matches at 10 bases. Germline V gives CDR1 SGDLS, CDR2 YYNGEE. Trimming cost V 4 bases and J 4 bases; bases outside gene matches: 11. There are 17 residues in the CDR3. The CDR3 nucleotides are TGTGCCAGCAGCTTCAGCCTCGGGACAGGGGTATACAATGAGCAGTTCTTC. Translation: CASSFSLGTGVYNEQFF.